This T cell receptor (beta chain) comes out of a study of identical twins. Each CDR3 protein gets one entry after TCRdb re-called the 5' RACE reads with MiXCR. Of some 460,000 distinct CDR3 sequences listed, 12% to 15% are singletons. The CDR3 consists of 16 residues. Germline CDR1 KGHSH, CDR2 LQKENI. After removal of 2 bases from V and 2 bases from J, the junction contained 6 bases not matched to a gene. This same sample was also part of a study on yellow fever vaccine responses in identical twins.

The sequencing sample was made of CD4+ T cells sorted from blood. This TCR was sampled from a woman aged 18-30 years in good health. The chain has TRBV18 and TRBJ2-3; 8 bases agree with TRBD1. CDR3 sequence reads: CASSPYPGQVTDTQYF. Written as DNA, the CDR3 is TGTGCCAGCTCACCATACCCGGGACAGGTCACAGATACGCAGTATTTT.